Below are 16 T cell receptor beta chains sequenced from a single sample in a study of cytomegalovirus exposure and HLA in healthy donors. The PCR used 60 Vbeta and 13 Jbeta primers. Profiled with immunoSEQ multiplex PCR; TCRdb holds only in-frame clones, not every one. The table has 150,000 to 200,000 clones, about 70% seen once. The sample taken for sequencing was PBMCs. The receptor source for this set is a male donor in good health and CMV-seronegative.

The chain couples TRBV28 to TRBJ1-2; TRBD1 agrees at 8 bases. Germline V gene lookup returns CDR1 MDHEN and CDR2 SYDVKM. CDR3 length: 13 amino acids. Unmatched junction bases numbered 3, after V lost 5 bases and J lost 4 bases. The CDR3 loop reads CASSAGGGYGYTF. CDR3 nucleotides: TGTGCCAGCAGTGCAGGGGGCGGCTATGGCTACACCTTC.

The CDR3 here is CASSLRGPQETQYF. The CDR3 DNA is TGCGCCAGCAGCTTGAGGGGTCCCCAAGAGACCCAGTACTTC. This chain connects TRBV5-1 to TRBJ2-5; tentatively, D is TRBD1 (5 bases). The CDR3 runs 14 residues. Germline loops: CDR1 SGHRS, CDR2 YFSETQ. Trimming removed 1 base at V and 1 base at J, with 8 bases between. The complete variable domain, with remaining parts taken from reference TRBV5-1 and TRBJ2-5, reads KAGVTQTPRYLIKTRGQQVTLSCSPISGHRSVSWYQQTPGQGLQFLFEYFSETQRNKGNFPGRFSGRQFSNSRSEMNVSTLELGDSALYLCASSLRGPQETQYFGPGTRLLVL.

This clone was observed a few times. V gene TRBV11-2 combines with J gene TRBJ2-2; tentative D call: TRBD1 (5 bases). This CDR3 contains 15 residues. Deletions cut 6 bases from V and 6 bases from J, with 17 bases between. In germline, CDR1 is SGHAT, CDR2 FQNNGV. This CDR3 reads CASRSLTGRPGELFF. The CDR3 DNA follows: TGTGCCAGCAGATCCTTAACAGGCAGGCCCGGGGAGCTGTTTTTT.

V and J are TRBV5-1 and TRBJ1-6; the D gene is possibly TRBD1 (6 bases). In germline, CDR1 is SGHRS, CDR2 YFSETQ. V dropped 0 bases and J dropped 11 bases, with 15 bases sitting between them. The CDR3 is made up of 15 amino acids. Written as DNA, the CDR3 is TGCGCCAGCAGCTTGGAGACAGGAATCAACCCACCCCTCCACTTT. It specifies CASSLETGINPPLHF.

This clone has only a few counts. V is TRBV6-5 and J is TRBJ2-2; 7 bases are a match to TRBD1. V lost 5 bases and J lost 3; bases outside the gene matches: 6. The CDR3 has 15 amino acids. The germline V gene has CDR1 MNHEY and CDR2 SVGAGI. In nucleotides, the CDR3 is TGTGCCAGCAGTACCTACAGGGGCTACACCGGGGAGCTGTTTTTT. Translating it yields CASSTYRGYTGELFF.

CDR3 DNA: TGTGCCTGGAGTCCCGACAGGGTGGGCAAGTTCTTC. Amino acid sequence: CAWSPDRVGKFF. V usage is TRBV30 and J usage is TRBJ2-1; 7 bases are shared with TRBD1. Germline V gene data show CDR1 as GTSNPN and CDR2 as SVGIG (reference sequence). This CDR3 has 12 amino acids. V was pared by 2 bases and J by 14 bases, with 9 bases of the junction left unmatched.

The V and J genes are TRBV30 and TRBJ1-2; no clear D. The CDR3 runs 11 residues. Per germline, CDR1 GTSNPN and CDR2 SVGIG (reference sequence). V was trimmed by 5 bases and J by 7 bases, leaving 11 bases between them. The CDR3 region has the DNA TGTGCCTGGCGACGGCAGGCTGGCTACACCTTC. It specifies CAWRRQAGYTF.

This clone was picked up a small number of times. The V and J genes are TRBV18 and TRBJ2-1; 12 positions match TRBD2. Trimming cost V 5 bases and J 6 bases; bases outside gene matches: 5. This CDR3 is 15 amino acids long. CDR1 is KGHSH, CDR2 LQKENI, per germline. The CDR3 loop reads CASSTGLAGPNEQFF. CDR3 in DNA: TGTGCCAGCTCAACCGGACTAGCGGGGCCCAATGAGCAGTTCTTC.

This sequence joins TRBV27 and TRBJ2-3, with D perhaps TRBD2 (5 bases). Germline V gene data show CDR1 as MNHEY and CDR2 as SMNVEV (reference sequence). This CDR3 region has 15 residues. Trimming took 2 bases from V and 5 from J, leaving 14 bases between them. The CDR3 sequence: CASSLAASAGDTQYF. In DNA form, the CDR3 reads TGTGCCAGCAGTTTAGCTGCCTCGGCGGGAGATACGCAGTATTTT.

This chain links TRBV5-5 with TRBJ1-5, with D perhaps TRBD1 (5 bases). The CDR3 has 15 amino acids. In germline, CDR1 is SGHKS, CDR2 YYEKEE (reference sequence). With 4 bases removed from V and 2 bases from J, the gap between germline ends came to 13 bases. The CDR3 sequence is CASSAQGNGNQPQHF. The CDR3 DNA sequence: TGTGCCAGCAGCGCCCAGGGTAACGGCAATCAGCCCCAGCATTTT.

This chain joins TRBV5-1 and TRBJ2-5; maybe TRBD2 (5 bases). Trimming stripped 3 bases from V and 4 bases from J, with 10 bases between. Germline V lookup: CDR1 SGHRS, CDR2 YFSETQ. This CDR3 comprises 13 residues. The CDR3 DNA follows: TGCGCCAGCAGCTCGGACTCCCGAGAGACCCAGTACTTC. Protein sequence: CASSSDSRETQYF. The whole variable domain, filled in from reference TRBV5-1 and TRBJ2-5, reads KAGVTQTPRYLIKTRGQQVTLSCSPISGHRSVSWYQQTPGQGLQFLFEYFSETQRNKGNFPGRFSGRQFSNSRSEMNVSTLELGDSALYLCASSSDSRETQYFGPGTRLLVL.

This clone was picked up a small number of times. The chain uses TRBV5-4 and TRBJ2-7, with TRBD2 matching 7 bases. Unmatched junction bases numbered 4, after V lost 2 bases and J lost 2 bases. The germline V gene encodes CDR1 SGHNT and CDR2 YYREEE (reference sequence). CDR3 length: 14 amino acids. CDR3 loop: CASSFAGETYEQYF. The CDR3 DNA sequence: TGTGCCAGCAGCTTTGCGGGAGAGACCTACGAGCAGTACTTC.

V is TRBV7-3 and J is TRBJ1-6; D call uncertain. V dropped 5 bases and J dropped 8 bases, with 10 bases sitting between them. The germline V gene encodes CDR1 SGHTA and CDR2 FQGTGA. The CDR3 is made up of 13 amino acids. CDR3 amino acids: CASSPRSHSPLHF. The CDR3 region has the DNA TGTGCCAGCAGCCCTCGTAGCCATTCACCCCTCCACTTT.

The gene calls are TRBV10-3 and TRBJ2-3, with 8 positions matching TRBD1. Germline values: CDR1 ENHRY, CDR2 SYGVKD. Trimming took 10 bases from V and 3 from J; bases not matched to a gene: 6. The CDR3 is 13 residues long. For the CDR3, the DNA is TGTGCCAGCGGACAGGGTCTGACAGATACGCAGTATTTT. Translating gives CASGQGLTDTQYF.

The CDR3 region is CASSEAAQGEAFF. As DNA, the CDR3 is TGTGCCAGCAGTGAAGCCGCGCAGGGGGAAGCTTTCTTT. The chain has TRBV2 and TRBJ1-1, with a tentative D call TRBD1 (6 bases). This CDR3 is 13 amino acids long. Germline-derived CDR1 and CDR2 are SNHLY and FYNNEI. Trimming removed 0 bases at V and 8 bases at J, with 10 bases between.

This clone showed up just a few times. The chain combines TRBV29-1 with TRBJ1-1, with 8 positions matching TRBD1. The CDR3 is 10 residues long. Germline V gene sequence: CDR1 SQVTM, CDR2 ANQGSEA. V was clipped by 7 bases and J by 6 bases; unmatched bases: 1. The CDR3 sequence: CSGDRPEAFF. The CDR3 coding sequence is TGCAGCGGGGACAGGCCTGAAGCTTTCTTT.